This TCR beta chain was found in a study of radiotherapy plus CTLA-4 blockade in lung cancer. Some clones are missing from TCRdb's copy, which holds only in-frame ones; the method was immunoSEQ multiplex PCR. Counted here are approximately 72,000 clones, approximately 78% occurring once; the ten biggest clones make up 7% to 7.5%. Whole-study findings and limits: Clones derived from tumor TCRs expanded in blood after radiotherapy plus ipilimumab.

In the case of this clone: Its antigen remains unknown.

The CDR3 loop spans 19 amino acids. Germline-derived CDR1 and CDR2 are LNHDA and SQIVND (reference sequence). V lost 10 bases to trimming and J lost 1 base; unmatched junction nucleotides: 22. The sequenced sample was peripheral blood, obtained from a patient treated with radiotherapy plus ipilimumab. The clonotype comes from a human donor with non-small cell lung cancer who had a complete response to radiotherapy plus ipilimumab. The rearrangement uses TRBV19 and TRBJ1-2, with 9 bases fitting TRBD1. In DNA form, the CDR3 reads TGTGCCACGCTCGCTCCGGGACAGGGAATTTGGCGGCTTAACTATGGCTACACCTTC. Translating it yields CATLAPGQGIWRLNYGYTF.